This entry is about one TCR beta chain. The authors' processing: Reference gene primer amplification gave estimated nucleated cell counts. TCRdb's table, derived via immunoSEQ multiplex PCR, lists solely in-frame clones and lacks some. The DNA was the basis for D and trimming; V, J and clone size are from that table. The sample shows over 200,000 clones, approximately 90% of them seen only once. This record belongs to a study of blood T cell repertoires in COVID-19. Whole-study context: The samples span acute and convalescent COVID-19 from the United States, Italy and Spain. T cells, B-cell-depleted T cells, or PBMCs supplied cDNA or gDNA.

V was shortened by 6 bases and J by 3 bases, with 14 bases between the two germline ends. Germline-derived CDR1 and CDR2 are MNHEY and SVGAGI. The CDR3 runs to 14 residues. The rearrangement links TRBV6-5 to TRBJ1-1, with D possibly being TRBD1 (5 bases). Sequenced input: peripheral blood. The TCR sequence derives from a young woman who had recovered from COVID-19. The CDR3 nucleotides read TGTGCCAGCAGCAGCTTTTCGGGGGACACTGAAGCTTTCTTT. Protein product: CASSSFSGDTEAFF.